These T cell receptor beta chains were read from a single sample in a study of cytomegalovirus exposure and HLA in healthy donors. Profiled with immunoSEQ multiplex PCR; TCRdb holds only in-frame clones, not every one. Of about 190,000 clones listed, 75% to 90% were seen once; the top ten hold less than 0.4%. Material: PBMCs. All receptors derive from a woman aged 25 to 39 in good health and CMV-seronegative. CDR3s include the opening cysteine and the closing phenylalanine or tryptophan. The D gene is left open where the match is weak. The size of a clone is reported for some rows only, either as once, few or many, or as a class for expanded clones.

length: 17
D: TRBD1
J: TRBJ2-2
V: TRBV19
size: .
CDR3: CASSIIGTAIGTGELFF

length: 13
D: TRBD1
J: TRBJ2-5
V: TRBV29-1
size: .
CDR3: CSVQDRGQETQYF

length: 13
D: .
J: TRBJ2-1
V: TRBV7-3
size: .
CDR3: CASSSGVGNEQFF

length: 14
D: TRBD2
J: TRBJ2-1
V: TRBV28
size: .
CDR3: CASSLRGGENEQFF

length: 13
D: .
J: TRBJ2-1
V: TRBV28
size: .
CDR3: CASRAGIYNEQFF

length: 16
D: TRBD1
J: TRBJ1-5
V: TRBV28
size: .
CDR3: CASSSQGQGRNQPQHF

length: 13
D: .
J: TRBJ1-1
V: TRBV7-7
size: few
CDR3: CASSLDRNTEAFF

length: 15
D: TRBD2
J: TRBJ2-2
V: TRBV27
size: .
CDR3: CASSFLSGSVGELFF

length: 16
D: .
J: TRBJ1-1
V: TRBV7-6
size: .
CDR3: CASSLWNGGLSTEAFF

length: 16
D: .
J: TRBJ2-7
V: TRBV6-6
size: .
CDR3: CASSPQFSGNSYEQYF

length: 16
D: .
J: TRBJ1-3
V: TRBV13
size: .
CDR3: CASSLGHTYSGNTIYF

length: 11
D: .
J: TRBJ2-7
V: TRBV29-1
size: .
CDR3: CSVSGPLEQYF

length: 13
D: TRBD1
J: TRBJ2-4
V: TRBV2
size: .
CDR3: CASTRTGGNIQYF

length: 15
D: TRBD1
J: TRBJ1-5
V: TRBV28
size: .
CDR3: CASSGDRGSNQPQHF

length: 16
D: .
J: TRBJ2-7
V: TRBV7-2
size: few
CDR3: CASSLALAQGLGEQYF

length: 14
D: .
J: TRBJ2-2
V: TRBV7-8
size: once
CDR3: CASSFSENTGELFF

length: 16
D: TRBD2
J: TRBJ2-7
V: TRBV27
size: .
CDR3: CASSDRASGQPLVQYF

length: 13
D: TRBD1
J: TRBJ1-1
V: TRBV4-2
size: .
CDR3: CASSPDRDTEAFF

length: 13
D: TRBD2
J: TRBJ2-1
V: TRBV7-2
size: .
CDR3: CASSLRTSGEQFF

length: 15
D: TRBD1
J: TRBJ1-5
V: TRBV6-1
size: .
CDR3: CASSELGQVGQPQHF

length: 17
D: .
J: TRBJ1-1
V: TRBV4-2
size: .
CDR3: CASSQGVAAGGYTEAFF

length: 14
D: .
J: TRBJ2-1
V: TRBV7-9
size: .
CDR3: CAILQESSYNEQFF

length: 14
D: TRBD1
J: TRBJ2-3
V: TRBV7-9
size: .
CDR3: CASSLAQGDNTQYF

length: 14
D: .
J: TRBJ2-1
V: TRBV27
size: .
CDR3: CASSLLLSGGEQFF

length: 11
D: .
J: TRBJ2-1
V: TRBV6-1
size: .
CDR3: CASSRADEQFF

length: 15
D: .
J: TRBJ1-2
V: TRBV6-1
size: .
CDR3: CASSDEGVRGYGYTF

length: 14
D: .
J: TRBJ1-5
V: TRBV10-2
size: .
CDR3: CASSESSRNQPQHF

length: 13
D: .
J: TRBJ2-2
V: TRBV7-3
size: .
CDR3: CASSLSPAGELFF

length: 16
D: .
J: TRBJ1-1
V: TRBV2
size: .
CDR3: CASSGVGGTPNTEAFF

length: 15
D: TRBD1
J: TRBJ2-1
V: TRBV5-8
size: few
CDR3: CASSLKGASYNEQFF

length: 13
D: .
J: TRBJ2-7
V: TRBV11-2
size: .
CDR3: CASSLGSPGEQYF

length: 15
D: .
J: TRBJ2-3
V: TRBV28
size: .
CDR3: CASSSAGGLTDTQYF

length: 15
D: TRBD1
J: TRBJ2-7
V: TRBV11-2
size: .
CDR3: CASSYRQGKYLEQYF

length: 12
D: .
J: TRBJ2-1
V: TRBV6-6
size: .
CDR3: CASRGAGGGQFF

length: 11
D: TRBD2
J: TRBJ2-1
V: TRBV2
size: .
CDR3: CASREREEQFF